The sample holds a few counts of the clone carrying this TCR beta chain. Its antigen is not known. This record comes from a study of T cell repertoires in cytomegalovirus infection. TCRdb re-called the reads through MiXCR, storing one row per CDR3 protein. The sample lists about 310,000 distinct CDR3 sequences, 25% occurring once. V lost 7 bases, J lost 1 base, and 10 bases lay in between. The CDR3 consists of 13 residues. The clonotype comes from a human donor in good health (CMV status not recorded). Some clones in this sample may be carry-over from other donors' samples. Material: cultured PBMCs, obtained from culture after CMV antigen stimulation. The genes are TRBV12-3 or TRBV12-4 and TRBJ2-5, with D possibly matching TRBD1 (6 bases). Here the CDR3 DNA reads TGTGCCAGCACCTTACAGGGCCAAGAGACCCAGTACTTC. Translating it yields CASTLQGQETQYF.